This is a list of T cell receptor beta chains from one sample in a study of breast tumors, draining lymph nodes, adjacent tissues. TCRdb independently ran MiXCR on the multiplex PCR reads; one entry per CDR3 protein. The data show roughly 86,000 distinct CDR3 sequences, with approximately 20% seen just once and approximately 2.5% held by the top ten. The sample taken for sequencing was axillary lymph node tissue. The receptor source for this set is a female donor with breast cancer. Some clones in this sample may be carry-over from other donors' samples. CDR3s include the opening cysteine and the closing phenylalanine or tryptophan. The D gene is left open where the match is weak. A clone size is listed for some rows: how often the clone was seen (once, few, many), or a class if it is expanded.

abundance	d_gene	v_gene	j_gene	CDR3aa	CDR3nt
-	-	TRBV6-2/TRBV6-3	TRBJ2-3	CASLRTGTRSTDTQYF	TGTGCCAGCCTTAGAACCGGGACACGAAGCACAGATACGCAGTATTTT
many	TRBD1	TRBV11-3	TRBJ2-7	CASSHLPGTGREQYF	TGTGCCAGCAGCCACCTCCCTGGGACAGGGAGAGAGCAGTACTTC
many	-	TRBV4-2	TRBJ2-5	CASSEVSGRTGSQYF	TGTGCCAGCAGCGAAGTCAGCGGACGAACAGGGTCCCAGTACTTC
many	-	TRBV6-5	TRBJ2-3	CASSYGWGYTDTQYF	TGTGCCAGCAGTTACGGTTGGGGGTACACAGATACGCAGTATTTT
many	-	TRBV11-2	TRBJ2-1	CASSTRDGSYNEQFF	TGTGCCAGCAGCACCCGGGACGGTTCCTACAATGAGCAGTTCTTC
once	-	TRBV28	TRBJ1-2	CASSAGFYGYTF	TGTGCCAGCAGTGCAGGATTCTATGGCTACACCTTC
many	TRBD2	TRBV20-1	TRBJ2-1	CSAISGRAYNEQFF	TGCAGTGCTATTAGCGGGAGGGCCTACAATGAGCAGTTCTTC
-	-	TRBV6-2/TRBV6-3	TRBJ2-7	CAAVNPFGAGYEQYF	TGTGCAGCAGTTAACCCCTTTGGCGCGGGGTACGAGCAGTACTTC
many	TRBD2	TRBV7-8	TRBJ2-7	CAVDGGTSGSSYEQYF	TGTGCCGTCGACGGGGGGACTAGCGGGAGCTCCTACGAGCAGTACTTC
-	-	TRBV10-3	TRBJ1-1	CASSLLNWGGEAFF	TGTGCCAGCAGTCTTCTTAATTGGGGAGGTGAAGCTTTCTTT
-	-	TRBV28	TRBJ2-7	CASSLGTLLYEQYF	TGTGCCAGCAGCCTAGGGACTCTACTCTACGAGCAGTACTTC
many	-	TRBV6-2/TRBV6-3	TRBJ1-4	CASSNVNEKLFF	TGTGCCAGCAGTAACGTTAATGAAAAACTGTTTTTT
many	-	TRBV7-9	TRBJ2-1	CASRGYGERTQGIGYEQFF	TGTGCCAGCAGGGGTTACGGGGAGAGGACACAGGGAATCGGGTATGAGCAGTTCTTC
many	TRBD1	TRBV30	TRBJ2-1	CAWSRGRLDEQFF	TGTGCCTGGAGCAGGGGGCGGCTGGATGAGCAGTTCTTC
many	TRBD1	TRBV5-1	TRBJ2-1	CASSSRDRGPYNEQFF	TGCGCCAGCAGCAGCCGGGACAGGGGGCCATACAATGAGCAGTTCTTC
many	TRBD1	TRBV10-3	TRBJ2-7	CAISGTGYEQYF	TGTGCCATCAGTGGGACAGGCTACGAGCAGTACTTC
many	TRBD2	TRBV7-2	TRBJ2-5	CASSLSRSAGQETQYF	TGTGCCAGCAGCTTAAGTCGTTCAGCGGGGCAAGAGACCCAGTACTTC
-	TRBD2	TRBV6-6	TRBJ2-3	CASSTSGGDSPLADTQYF	TGTGCCAGCAGTACCAGCGGGGGGGACAGCCCGTTGGCAGATACGCAGTATTTT
many	-	TRBV5-1	TRBJ2-3	CASSPGGVGDTQYF	TGCGCCAGCAGCCCTGGCGGGGTTGGAGATACGCAGTATTTT
many	-	TRBV5-5	TRBJ2-3	CASSLPVSGLRTDTQYF	TGTGCCAGCAGCTTGCCGGTATCAGGGCTTCGCACAGATACGCAGTATTTT
many	-	TRBV12-3/TRBV12-4	TRBJ2-7	CASSLTRAYEQYF	TGTGCCAGCAGTTTAACTAGAGCCTACGAGCAGTACTTC
many	TRBD1	TRBV5-1	TRBJ2-1	CASSPGQLTYNEQFF	TGCGCCAGCAGCCCGGGACAGTTAACTTACAATGAGCAGTTCTTC
-	TRBD1	TRBV28	TRBJ1-3	CASTTGVESGNTIYF	TGTGCCTCGACCACAGGGGTCGAATCTGGAAACACCATATATTTT
-	TRBD2	TRBV4-1	TRBJ2-5	CASSQVDSGMRGTQYF	TGCGCCAGCAGCCAAGTCGATAGCGGGATGAGGGGGACCCAGTACTTC
-	-	TRBV27	TRBJ2-2	CASRFTGKTDLGELLF	TGTGCCAGCAGATTTACAGGCAAAACGGATCTCGGGGAGCTGCTTTTT
-	-	TRBV14	TRBJ1-2	CASSRERLGYTF	TGTGCCAGCAGTCGAGAACGTCTTGGCTACACCTTC
few	-	TRBV30	TRBJ2-7	CAWNRDSYEQYF	TGTGCCTGGAACAGGGACTCCTACGAGCAGTACTTC
many	-	TRBV7-8	TRBJ1-4	CASSLGGEEKLFF	TGTGCCAGCAGCTTAGGCGGGGAGGAAAAACTGTTTTTT
many	TRBD1	TRBV2	TRBJ1-2	CASRGQGDYGYTF	TGTGCCAGCAGGGGACAGGGAGACTATGGCTACACCTTC
many	-	TRBV5-6	TRBJ2-7	CASSLGDNYEQYF	TGTGCCAGCAGCTTGGGGGACAATTACGAGCAGTACTTC
few	TRBD2	TRBV5-5	TRBJ2-2	CASSPTGRGTTGELFF	TGTGCCAGCAGCCCGACCGGGAGGGGTACCACCGGGGAGCTGTTTTTT